These 3 T cell receptor beta chains originate from one sample sequenced in a study of identical twins. Each CDR3 protein is one row after TCRdb ran MiXCR on the 5' RACE reads. The sample lists 650,000 to 800,000 distinct CDR3 sequences, under 9% occurring once. These data also formed part of another study, on yellow fever vaccine responses in identical twins.

Sequenced: PBMCs. Receptors were obtained from a woman in her late teens or twenties in good health.

CDR3 region: CASRTGQGFKEQYF. The CDR3 coding sequence is TGTGCCAGCAGAACGGGACAGGGGTTTAAAGAGCAGTACTTC. This sequence joins TRBV27 and TRBJ2-7, with 10 bases fitting TRBD1. The V segment lost 6 bases and the J segment 7 bases; nucleotides outside the gene matches: 9. The CDR3 extends over 14 amino acids. Germline V gives CDR1 MNHEY, CDR2 SMNVEV (reference sequence).

There are many counts of this clonotype. The rearrangement uses TRBV20-1 and TRBJ2-7; the D is unclear. With 6 bases removed from V and 0 bases from J, the gap between germline ends came to 12 bases. The CDR3 is made up of 13 amino acids. Germline lookup yields CDR1 DFQATT and CDR2 SNEGSKA (reference sequence). The DNA for the CDR3 is TGCAGTGCACCTACGGTGGTCTCCTACGAGCAGTACTTC. It yields the protein CSAPTVVSYEQYF.

Only a few counts were recorded for this clonotype. The V call is TRBV4-3, the J call TRBJ2-7, with TRBD1 matching 11 bases. The CDR3 sequence is 16 residues long. With 3 bases clipped from V and 4 bases from J, the junction kept 8 bases outside the gene matches. CDR1 and CDR2 (germline): LGHNA, YSLEER. In nucleotides, the CDR3 is TGCGCCAGCAGCCAGAACACCGGGACAGGGGGATACGAGCAGTACTTC. It specifies CASSQNTGTGGYEQYF.